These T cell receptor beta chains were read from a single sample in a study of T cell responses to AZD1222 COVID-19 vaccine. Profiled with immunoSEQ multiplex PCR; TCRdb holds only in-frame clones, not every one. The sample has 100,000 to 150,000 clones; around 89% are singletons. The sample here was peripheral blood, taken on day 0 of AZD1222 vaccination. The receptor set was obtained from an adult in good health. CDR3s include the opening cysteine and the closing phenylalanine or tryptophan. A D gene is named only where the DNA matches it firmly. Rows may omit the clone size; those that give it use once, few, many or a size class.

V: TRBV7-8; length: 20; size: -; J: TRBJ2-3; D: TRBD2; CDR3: CASSRTKGRLAGGKTDTQYF; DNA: TGTGCCAGCAGCCGAACTAAAGGGCGACTAGCGGGAGGTAAAACAGATACGCAGTATTTT
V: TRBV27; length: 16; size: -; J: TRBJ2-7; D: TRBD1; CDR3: CASRSITGGARSEQYF; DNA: TGTGCCAGCAGGAGCATCACAGGGGGCGCCCGCTCCGAGCAGTACTTC
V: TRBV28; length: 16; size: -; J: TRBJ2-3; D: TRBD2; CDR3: CASSLWASGVTDTQYF; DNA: TGTGCCAGCAGTTTATGGGCTAGCGGGGTCACAGATACGCAGTATTTT
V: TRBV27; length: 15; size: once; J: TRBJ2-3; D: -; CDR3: CASSLSSSYLDTQYF; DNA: TGTGCCAGCAGTTTATCGAGCAGTTACCTCGATACGCAGTATTTT
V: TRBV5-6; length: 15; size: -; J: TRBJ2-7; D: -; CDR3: CASSSPPTSWYEQYF; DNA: TGTGCCAGCAGCTCGCCTCCGACTAGTTGGTACGAGCAGTACTTC
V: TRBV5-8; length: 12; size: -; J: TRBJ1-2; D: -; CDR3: CASSFRNYGYTF; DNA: TGTGCCAGCAGCTTTCGTAACTATGGCTACACCTTC
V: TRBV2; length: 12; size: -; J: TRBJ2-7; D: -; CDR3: CASRPRWNEQYF; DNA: TGTGCCAGCAGGCCCCGGTGGAACGAGCAGTACTTC
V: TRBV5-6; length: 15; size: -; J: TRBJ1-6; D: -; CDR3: CASSFRDNYNSPLHF; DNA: TGTGCCAGCAGCTTTAGGGATAACTATAATTCACCCCTCCACTTT
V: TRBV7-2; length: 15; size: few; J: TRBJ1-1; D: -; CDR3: CASSLVGRGVTEAFF; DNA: TGTGCCAGCAGCTTAGTGGGAAGAGGGGTCACTGAAGCTTTCTTT
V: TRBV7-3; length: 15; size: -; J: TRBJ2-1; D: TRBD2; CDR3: CASSSGRVSYNEQFF; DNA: TGTGCCAGTTCTAGCGGGAGAGTTTCCTACAATGAGCAGTTCTTC
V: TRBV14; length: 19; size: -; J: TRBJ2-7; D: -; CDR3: CASSQDRWGSGPFSYEQYF; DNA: TGTGCCAGCAGCCAAGATCGGTGGGGAAGCGGGCCATTCTCCTACGAGCAGTACTTC
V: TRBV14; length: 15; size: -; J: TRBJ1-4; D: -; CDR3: CASSHASGTGEKLFF; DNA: TGTGCCAGCAGCCATGCCTCCGGGACCGGTGAAAAACTGTTTTTT
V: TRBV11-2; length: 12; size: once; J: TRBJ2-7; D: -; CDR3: CASSLPGGREYF; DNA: TGTGCCAGCAGCTTACCCGGGGGCAGGGAGTACTTC
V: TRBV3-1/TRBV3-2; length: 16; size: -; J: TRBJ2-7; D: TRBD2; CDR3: CASSQHSGRSSYEQYF; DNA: TGTGCCAGCAGCCAACATAGCGGGAGGAGCTCCTACGAGCAGTACTTC
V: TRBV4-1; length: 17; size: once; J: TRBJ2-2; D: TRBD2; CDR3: CASSQAPSGTNTGELFF; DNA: TGCGCCAGCAGCCAAGCCCCTAGCGGGACGAACACCGGGGAGCTGTTTTTT
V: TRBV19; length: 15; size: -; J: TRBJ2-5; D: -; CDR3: CASTPRHSQQETQYF; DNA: TGTGCCAGTACCCCCCGTCATTCTCAGCAAGAGACCCAGTACTTC
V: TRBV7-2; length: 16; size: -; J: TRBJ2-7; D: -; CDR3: CASSLVPRRLAYEQYF; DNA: TGTGCCAGCAGCTTAGTCCCTCGACGGCTAGCCTACGAGCAGTACTTC
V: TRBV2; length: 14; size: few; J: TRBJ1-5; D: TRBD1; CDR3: CASSARTGDQPQHF; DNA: TGTGCCAGCAGTGCTCGGACAGGGGACCAGCCCCAGCATTTT
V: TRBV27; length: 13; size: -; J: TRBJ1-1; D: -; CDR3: CASANLGFLEAFF; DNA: TGTGCCAGCGCCAACCTGGGCTTTTTGGAGGCTTTCTTT
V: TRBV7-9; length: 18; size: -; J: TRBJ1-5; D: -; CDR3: CASSPFSSGGVSNQPQHF; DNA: TGTGCCAGCAGCCCTTTTTCTTCGGGGGGCGTTAGCAATCAGCCCCAGCATTTT
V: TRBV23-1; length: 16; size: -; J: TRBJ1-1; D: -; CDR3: CASRTHLQGINTEAFF; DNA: TGCGCCAGCAGGACCCACCTCCAGGGGATTAACACTGAAGCTTTCTTT
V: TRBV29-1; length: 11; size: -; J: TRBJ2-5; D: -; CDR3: CSVARGETQYF; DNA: TGCAGCGTTGCGAGAGGAGAGACCCAGTACTTC
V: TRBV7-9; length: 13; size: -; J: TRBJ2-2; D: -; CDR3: CASSLGYTGELFF; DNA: TGTGCCAGCAGCTTAGGATACACCGGGGAGCTGTTTTTT
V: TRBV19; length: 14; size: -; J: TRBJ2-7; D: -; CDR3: CASTSSGHPYEQYF; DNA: TGTGCCAGTACCTCTTCGGGACACCCCTACGAGCAGTACTTC
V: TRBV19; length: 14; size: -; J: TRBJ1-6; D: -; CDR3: CASSMGSYNSPLHF; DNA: TGTGCCAGTAGTATGGGCTCCTATAATTCACCCCTCCACTTT
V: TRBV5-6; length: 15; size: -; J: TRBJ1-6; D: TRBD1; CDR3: CASSLGTGYSSPLHF; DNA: TGTGCCAGCAGCTTGGGGACAGGGTATAGCTCACCCCTCCACTTT
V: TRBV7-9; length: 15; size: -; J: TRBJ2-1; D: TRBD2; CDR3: CASSKSGSSYNEQFF; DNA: TGTGCCAGCAGCAAAAGCGGGAGCTCCTACAATGAGCAGTTCTTC
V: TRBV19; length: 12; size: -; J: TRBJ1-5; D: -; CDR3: CASSIGAQPQHF; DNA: TGTGCCAGTAGTATAGGTGCCCAGCCCCAGCATTTT